These T cell receptor beta chains were read from a single sample in a study of identical twins. From the 5' RACE reads, TCRdb called clonotypes with MiXCR, one entry per CDR3 protein. The sample gives around 250,000 distinct CDR3 sequences, 9.5% to 15% of which show up once; roughly 3.7% is in the top ten. The sample was also reused in another study, on yellow fever vaccine responses in identical twins.

The specimen sequenced was memory (CD45RO+) T cells sorted from blood. Source of these receptors: a woman under 30 in good health. The conserved cysteine and the conserved F or W are not part of the CDR3 here. D genes are given only for firm matches.

17 | TRBJ2-3 | TRBV18 | - | ASSPTATKLPDSAVTQY
12 | TRBJ2-7 | TRBV20-1 | TRBD1 | SAAKIGTDYEQY
12 | TRBJ2-3 | TRBV5-6 | - | ASTRTASTDTQY
13 | TRBJ1-4 | TRBV4-2 | TRBD1 | ASSQGGTGDEKLF
10 | TRBJ2-1 | TRBV9 | - | ASSTSGHEQF
13 | TRBJ2-1 | TRBV10-1 | - | ASRTVAASYNEQF
12 | TRBJ2-5 | TRBV25-1 | - | ASSDPRQTLTQY
12 | TRBJ2-3 | TRBV7-9 | - | ASSLATNLGTQY
10 | TRBJ1-2 | TRBV5-6 | - | ASSLTGSGYT
11 | TRBJ2-3 | TRBV27 | - | ASSLSSGDTQY
15 | TRBJ2-2 | TRBV7-3 | - | ASSRGGPPVNTGELF
14 | TRBJ2-6 | TRBV20-1 | - | SATDQGVSGANVLT
11 | TRBJ1-5 | TRBV28 | TRBD1 | ASDDRAEQPQH
13 | TRBJ2-1 | TRBV20-1 | - | SARDISGAYNEQF
13 | TRBJ2-7 | TRBV25-1 | TRBD1 | ASSVGQGESNEQY
13 | TRBJ2-5 | TRBV25-1 | TRBD1 | ASSEARGHGETQY
11 | TRBJ2-5 | TRBV4-3 | - | ASSQVLGKTQY
11 | TRBJ1-2 | TRBV7-3 | - | ASSLKSPFGYT
11 | TRBJ2-7 | TRBV6-5 | - | ASSPGMSYEQY
11 | TRBJ2-5 | TRBV7-9 | - | ASSPAARETQY
9 | TRBJ2-2 | TRBV12-3/TRBV12-4 | - | ASSFTGELF
12 | TRBJ1-3 | TRBV11-1 | - | ASSGRDRRNTIY
12 | TRBJ2-3 | TRBV7-9 | TRBD1 | ASSFGQGSWTQY